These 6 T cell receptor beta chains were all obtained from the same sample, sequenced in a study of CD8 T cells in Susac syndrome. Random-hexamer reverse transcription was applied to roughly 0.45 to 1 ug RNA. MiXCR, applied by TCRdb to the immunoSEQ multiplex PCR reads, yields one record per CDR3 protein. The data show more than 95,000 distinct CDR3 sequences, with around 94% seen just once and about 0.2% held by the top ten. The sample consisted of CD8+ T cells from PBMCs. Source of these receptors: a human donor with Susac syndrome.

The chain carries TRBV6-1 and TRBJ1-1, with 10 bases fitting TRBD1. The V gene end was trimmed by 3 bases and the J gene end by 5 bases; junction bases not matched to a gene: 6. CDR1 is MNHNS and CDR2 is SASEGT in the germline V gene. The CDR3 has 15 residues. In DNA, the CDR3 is TGTGCCAGCAGTGATGAGGGACAGGGGTGGACTGAAGCTTTCTTT. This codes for CASSDEGQGWTEAFF.

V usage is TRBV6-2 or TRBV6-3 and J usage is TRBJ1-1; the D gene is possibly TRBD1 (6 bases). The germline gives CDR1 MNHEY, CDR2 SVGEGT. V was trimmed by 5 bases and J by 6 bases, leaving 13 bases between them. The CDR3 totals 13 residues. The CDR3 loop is CASSQWTAPEAFF. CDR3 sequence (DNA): TGTGCCAGCAGTCAGTGGACAGCTCCTGAAGCTTTCTTT.

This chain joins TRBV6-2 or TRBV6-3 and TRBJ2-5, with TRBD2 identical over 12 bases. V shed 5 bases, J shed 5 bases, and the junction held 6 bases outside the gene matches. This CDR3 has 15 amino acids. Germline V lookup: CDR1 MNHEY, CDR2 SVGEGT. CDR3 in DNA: TGTGCCAGCAGTCTAGCGGGGGGGCCTCTGGAGACCCAGTACTTC. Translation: CASSLAGGPLETQYF.

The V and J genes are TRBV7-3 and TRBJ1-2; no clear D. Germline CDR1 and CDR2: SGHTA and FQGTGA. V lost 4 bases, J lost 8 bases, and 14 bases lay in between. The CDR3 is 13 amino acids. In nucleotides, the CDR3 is TGTGCCAGCAGCTCGGATGGGGTGTTGGGCTACACCTTC. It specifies CASSSDGVLGYTF.

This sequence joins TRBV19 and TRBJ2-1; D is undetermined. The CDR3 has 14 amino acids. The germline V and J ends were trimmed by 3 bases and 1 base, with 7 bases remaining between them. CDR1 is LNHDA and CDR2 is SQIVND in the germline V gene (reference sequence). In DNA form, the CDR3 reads TGTGCCAGTAGTATCAGTCCTTCCTACAATGAGCAGTTCTTC. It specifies CASSISPSYNEQFF.

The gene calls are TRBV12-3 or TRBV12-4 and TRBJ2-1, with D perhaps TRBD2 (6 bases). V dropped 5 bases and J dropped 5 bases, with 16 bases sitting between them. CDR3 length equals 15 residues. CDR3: CASSPPGSFDNEQFF. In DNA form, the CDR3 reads TGTGCCAGCAGTCCTCCCGGGAGCTTTGACAATGAGCAGTTCTTC.